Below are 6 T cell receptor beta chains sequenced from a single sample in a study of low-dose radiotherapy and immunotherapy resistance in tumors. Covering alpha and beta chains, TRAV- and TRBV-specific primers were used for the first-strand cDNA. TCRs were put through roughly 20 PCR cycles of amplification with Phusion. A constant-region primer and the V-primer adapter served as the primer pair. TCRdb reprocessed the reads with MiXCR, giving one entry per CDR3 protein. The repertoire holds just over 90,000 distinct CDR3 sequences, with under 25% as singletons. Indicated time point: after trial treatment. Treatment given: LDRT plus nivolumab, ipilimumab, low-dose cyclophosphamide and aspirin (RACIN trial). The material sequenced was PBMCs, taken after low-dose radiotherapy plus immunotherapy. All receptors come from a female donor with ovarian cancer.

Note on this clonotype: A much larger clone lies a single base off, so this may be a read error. In DNA form, the CDR3 reads TGTGCCAGCAGTTCGGTCTCGCCTAGGCGCACAGATACGCAGTATTTT. Its translation is CASSSVSPRRTDTQYF. The chain links TRBV7-2 to TRBJ2-3; no reliable D call. CDR3 length: 16 amino acids. Germline CDR1 SGHTA, CDR2 FQGNSA. The ends were cut back, 6 bases at V and 1 base at J, with 17 bases in the middle.

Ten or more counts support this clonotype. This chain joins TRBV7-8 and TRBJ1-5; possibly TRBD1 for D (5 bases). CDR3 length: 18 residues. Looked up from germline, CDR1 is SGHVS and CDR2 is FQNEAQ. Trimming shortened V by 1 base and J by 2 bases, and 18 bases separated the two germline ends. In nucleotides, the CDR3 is TGTGCCAGCAGCTTAGGGAGGGGATTTATGGACGGCAATCAGCCCCAGCATTTT. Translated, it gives CASSLGRGFMDGNQPQHF.

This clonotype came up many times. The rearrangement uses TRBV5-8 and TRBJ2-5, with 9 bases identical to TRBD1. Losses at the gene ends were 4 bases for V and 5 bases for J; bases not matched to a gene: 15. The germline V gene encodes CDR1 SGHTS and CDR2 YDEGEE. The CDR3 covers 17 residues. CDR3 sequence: CASSRRPTGGSWETQYF. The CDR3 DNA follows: TGTGCCAGCAGCCGCCGCCCCACAGGGGGCTCGTGGGAGACCCAGTACTTC.

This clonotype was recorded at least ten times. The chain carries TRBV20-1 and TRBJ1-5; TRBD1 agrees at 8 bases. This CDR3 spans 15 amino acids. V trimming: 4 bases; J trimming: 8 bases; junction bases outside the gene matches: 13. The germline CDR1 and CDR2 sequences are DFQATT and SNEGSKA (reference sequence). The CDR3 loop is CSATPDRVHGEPQHF. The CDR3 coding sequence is TGCAGTGCTACCCCGGACAGGGTTCACGGAGAGCCCCAGCATTTT.

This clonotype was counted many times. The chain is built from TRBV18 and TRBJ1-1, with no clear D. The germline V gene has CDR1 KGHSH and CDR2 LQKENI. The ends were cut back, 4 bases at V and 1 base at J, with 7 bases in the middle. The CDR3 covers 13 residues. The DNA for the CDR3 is TGTGCCAGCTCACAGACAAGGAACACTGAAGCTTTCTTT. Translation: CASSQTRNTEAFF.

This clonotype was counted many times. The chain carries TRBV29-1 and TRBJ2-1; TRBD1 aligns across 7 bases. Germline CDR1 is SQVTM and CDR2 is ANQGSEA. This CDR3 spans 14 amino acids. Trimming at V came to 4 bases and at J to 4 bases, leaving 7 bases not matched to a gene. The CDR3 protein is CSVGRGSLYNEQFF. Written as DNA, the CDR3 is TGCAGCGTTGGCAGGGGGAGTCTTTACAATGAGCAGTTCTTC.